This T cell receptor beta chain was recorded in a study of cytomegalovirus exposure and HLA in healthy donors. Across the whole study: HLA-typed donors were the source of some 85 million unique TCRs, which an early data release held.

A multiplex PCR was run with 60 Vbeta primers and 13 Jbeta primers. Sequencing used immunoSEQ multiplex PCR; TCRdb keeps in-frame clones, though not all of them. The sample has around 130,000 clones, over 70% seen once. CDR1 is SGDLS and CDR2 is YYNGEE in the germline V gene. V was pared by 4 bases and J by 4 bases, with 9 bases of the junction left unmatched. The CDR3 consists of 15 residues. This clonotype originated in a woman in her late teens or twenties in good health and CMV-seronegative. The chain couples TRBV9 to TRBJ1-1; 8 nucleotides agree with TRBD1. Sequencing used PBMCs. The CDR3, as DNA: TGTGCCAGCAGCTTCTATGGACAGGGTACCACTGAAGCTTTCTTT. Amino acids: CASSFYGQGTTEAFF.